This T cell receptor (beta chain) was recovered during a study of blood T cells in healthy people across ages. The study, taken as a whole, reports: Long-lived donors exceeded aged donors in naive CD4+ cells and diversity.

Alongside a J-beta primer mix, a sample-barcoded 5' primer served in a second PCR lasting roughly 6 to 11 cycles. Every cDNA molecule bore a tag from a template-switch adaptor containing 12 random nucleotides. TCRdb analysed the 5' RACE reads with MiXCR anew, one entry per CDR3 protein. The table includes approximately 1,000,000 distinct CDR3 sequences, more than 30% detected once. CDR1 and CDR2 (germline): SQVTM, ANQGSEA. V gave up 2 bases and J gave up 0 bases, with 8 bases separating them. The CDR3 covers 13 residues. This clonotype was counted many times. What it binds is unknown. The sample was blood. The TCR originated in a man younger than 35 in good health. The J gene is TRBJ2-7, the V gene TRBV29-1; D ambiguous. The CDR3 sequence: CSVEQPSSYEQYF. For the CDR3, the DNA is TGCAGCGTTGAACAACCCAGCTCCTACGAGCAGTACTTC.